Below, one TCR beta chain is given with its context. Its specificity is unknown. The protocol was immunoSEQ multiplex PCR, while the TCRdb copy is restricted to in-frame clones and leaves out a portion. The sample carries roughly 11,000 clones, roughly 91% recorded once. Allogeneic regulatory or mature dendritic cells were co-cultured for 5 days with CFSE-labeled sorted T cells at 1:10. Naive CD45RA+ and memory CD45RO+ CD4+ or CD8+ T cells were FACS-sorted. This entry belongs to a study of regulatory dendritic cells for organ transplantation. Across the study: Regulatory dendritic cells came from monocytes given vitamin D3 and IL-10.

The CDR3 is 14 residues long. Germline V lookup: CDR1 SEHNR, CDR2 FQNEAQ (reference sequence). The junction had 7 bases not matched to a gene; V was cut back by 5 bases and J by 4 bases. Whole-study results and caveats: Naive T cells showed high diversity, memory cells less, memory CD8+ least. Resting memory CD8+ T cells held the most alloreactive clonotypes.

This sequence originates from a human donor in good health. The chain recombines TRBV7-9 with TRBJ1-1; TRBD1 agrees at 7 bases. The sequenced sample consisted of naive CD8+ T cells from blood cultured with dendritic cells. Subset in this sample: CD45RA+ naive T cells. The CDR3 region has the DNA TGTGCCAGCAGCCGGACGGGACAGTCCACTGAAGCTTTCTTT. Its protein is CASSRTGQSTEAFF. The whole variable domain, filled in from reference TRBV7-9 and TRBJ1-1, reads DTGVSQNPRHKITKRGQNVTFRCDPISEHNRLYWYRQTLGQGPEFLTYFQNEAQLEKSRLLSDRFSAERPKGSFSTLEIQRTEQGDSAMYLCASSRTGQSTEAFFGQGTRLTVV.